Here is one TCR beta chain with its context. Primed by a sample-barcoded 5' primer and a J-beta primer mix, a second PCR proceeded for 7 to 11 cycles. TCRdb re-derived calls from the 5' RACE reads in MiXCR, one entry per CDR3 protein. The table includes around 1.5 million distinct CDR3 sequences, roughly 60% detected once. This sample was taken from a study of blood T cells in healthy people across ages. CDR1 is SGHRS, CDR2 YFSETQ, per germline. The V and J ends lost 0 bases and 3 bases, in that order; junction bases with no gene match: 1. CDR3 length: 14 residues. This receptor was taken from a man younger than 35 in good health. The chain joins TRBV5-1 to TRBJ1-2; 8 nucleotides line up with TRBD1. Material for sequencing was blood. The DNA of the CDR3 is TGCGCCAGCAGCTTGGCGACAGGGGACTATGGCTACACCTTC. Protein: CASSLATGDYGYTF.